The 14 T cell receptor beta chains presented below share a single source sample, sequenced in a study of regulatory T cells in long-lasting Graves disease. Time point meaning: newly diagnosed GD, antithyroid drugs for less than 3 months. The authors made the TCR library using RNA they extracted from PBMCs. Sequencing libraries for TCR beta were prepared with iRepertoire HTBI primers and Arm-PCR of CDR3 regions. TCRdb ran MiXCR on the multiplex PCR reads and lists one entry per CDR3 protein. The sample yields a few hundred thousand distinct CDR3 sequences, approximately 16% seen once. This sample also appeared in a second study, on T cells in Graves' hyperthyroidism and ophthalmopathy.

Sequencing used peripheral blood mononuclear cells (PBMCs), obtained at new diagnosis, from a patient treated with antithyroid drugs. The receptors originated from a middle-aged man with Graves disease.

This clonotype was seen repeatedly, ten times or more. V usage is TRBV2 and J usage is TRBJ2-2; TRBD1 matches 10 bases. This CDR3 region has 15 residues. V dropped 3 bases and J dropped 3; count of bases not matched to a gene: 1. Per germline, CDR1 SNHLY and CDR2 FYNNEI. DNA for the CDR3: TGTGCCAGCAGTGAGACAGGGGGCCACACCGGGGAGCTGTTTTTT. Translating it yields CASSETGGHTGELFF.

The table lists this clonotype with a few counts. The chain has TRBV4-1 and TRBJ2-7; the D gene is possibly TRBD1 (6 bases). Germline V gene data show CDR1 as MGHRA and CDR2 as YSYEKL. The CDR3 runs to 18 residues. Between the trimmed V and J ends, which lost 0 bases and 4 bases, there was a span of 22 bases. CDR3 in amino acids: CASSQDPSQGVKTYEQYF. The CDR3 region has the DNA TGCGCCAGCAGCCAAGATCCCTCACAGGGCGTGAAAACTTACGAGCAGTACTTC.

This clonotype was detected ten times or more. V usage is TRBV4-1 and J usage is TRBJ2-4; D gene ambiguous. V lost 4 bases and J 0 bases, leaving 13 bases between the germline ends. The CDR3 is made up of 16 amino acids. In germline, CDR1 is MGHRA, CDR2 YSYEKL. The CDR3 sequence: CASSLFPALAKNIQYF. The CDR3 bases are TGCGCCAGCAGCCTGTTTCCAGCACTAGCCAAAAACATTCAGTACTTC.

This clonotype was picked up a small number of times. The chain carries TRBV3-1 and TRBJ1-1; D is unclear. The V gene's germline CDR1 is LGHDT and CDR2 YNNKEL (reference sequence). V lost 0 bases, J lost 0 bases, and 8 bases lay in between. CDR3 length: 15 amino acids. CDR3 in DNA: TGTGCCAGCAGCCAAGATGAGGCAGTGAACACTGAAGCTTTCTTT. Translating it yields CASSQDEAVNTEAFF. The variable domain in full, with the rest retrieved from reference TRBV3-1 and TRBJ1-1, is DTAVSQTPKYLVTQMGNDKSIKCEQNLGHDTMYWYKQDSKKFLKIMFSYNNKELIINETVPNRFSPKSPDKAHLNLHINSLELGDSAVYFCASSQDEAVNTEAFFGQGTRLTVV.

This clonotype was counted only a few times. The CDR3 sequence: CASSSDRGVTQYF. In DNA, the CDR3 is TGTGCCAGCAGTTCCGACAGGGGAGTTACGCAGTATTTT. The rearrangement links TRBV6-2 or TRBV6-3 to TRBJ2-3; TRBD1 aligns across 8 bases. The germline V gene encodes CDR1 MNHEY and CDR2 SVGEGT. CDR3 length: 13 residues. Trimming cost V 4 bases and J 8 bases; bases outside gene matches: 5.

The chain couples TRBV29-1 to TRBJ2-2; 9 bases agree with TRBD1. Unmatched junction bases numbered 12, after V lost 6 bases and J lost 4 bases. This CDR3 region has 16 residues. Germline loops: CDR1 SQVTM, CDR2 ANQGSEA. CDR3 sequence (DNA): TGCAGCGTCAGAAACCGGACAGGGGTTTTCACCGGGGAGCTGTTTTTT. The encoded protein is CSVRNRTGVFTGELFF.

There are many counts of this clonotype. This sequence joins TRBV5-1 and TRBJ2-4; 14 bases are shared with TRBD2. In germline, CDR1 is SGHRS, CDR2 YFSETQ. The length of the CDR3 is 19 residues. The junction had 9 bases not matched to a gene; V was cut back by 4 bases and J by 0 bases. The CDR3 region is CASSRSGLAGGLAKNIQYF. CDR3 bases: TGCGCCAGCAGCCGATCAGGACTAGCGGGGGGCCTAGCCAAAAACATTCAGTACTTC.

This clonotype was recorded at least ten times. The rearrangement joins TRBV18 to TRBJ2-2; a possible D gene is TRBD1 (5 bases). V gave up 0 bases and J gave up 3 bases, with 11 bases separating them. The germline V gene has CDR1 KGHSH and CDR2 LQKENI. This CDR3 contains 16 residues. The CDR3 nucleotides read TGTGCCAGCTCACCACCTCAGGGTTACGACACCGGGGAGCTGTTTTTT. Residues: CASSPPQGYDTGELFF.

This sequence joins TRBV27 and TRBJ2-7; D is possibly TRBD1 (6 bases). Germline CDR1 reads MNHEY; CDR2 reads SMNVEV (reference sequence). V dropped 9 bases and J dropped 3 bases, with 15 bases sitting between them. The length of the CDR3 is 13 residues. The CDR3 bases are TGTGCCAGTTCCCAGGGGCTTTACTACGAGCAGTACTTC. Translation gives CASSQGLYYEQYF.

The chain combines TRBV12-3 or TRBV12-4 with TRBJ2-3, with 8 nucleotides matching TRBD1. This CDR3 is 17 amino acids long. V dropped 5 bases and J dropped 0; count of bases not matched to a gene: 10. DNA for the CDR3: TGTGCCAGCAGTCCTCGCAGGGGGCCCCGAAGCACAGATACGCAGTATTTT. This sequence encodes CASSPRRGPRSTDTQYF.

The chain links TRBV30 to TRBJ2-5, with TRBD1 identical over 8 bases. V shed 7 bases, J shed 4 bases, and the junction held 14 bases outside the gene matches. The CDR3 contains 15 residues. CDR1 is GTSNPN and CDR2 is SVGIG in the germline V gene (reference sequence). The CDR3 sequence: CAFQGAIATSETQYF. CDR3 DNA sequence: TGTGCCTTTCAGGGGGCTATTGCTACTTCAGAGACCCAGTACTTC.

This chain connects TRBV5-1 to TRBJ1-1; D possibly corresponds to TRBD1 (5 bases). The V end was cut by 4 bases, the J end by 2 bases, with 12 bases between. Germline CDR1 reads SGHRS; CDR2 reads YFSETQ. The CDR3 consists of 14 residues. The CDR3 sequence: CASSLGPENTEAFF. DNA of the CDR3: TGCGCCAGCAGCCTGGGACCTGAAAACACTGAAGCTTTCTTT.

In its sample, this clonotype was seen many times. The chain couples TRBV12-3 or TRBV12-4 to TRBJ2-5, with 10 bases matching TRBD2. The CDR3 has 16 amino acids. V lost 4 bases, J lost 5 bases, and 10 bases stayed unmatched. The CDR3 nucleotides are TGTGCCAGCAGTTCGGCAAGCGGGGGGGCAGGGGAGACCCAGTACTTC. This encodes CASSSASGGAGETQYF.

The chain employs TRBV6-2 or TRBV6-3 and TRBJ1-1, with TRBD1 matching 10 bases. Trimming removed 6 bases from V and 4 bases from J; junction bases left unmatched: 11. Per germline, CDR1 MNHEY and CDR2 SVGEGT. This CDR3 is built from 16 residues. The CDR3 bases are TGTGCCAGCAGGGGGGGGGACAGGGGAGGCTTCACTGAAGCTTTCTTT. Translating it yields CASRGGDRGGFTEAFF.